The 5 T cell receptor beta chains in this list originate from one sample, sequenced in a study of T cell responses to AZD1222 COVID-19 vaccine. Libraries were prepared by immunoSEQ multiplex PCR; TCRdb keeps only in-frame clonotypes and omits some of them. The sample lists some 180,000 clones; approximately 92% were seen once. The sample here was peripheral blood, taken on day 0 of AZD1222 vaccination. The receptors were gathered from an adult in good health.

This clone occurred once. V is TRBV19 and J is TRBJ1-6; D unclear. Germline CDR1 is LNHDA and CDR2 is SQIVND (reference sequence). V lost 3 bases, J lost 0 bases, and 6 bases lay in between. CDR3 length: 15 amino acids. CDR3 protein: CASSIWDSYNSPLHF. The DNA for the CDR3 is TGTGCCAGTAGTATTTGGGACTCCTATAATTCACCCCTCCACTTT.

This clone appeared a single time. V usage is TRBV6-2 or TRBV6-3 and J usage is TRBJ1-1; tentatively, D is TRBD1 (5 bases). The CDR3 covers 14 residues. Germline CDR1 and CDR2: MNHEY and SVGEGT. V shed 4 bases and J shed 5 bases, with 14 bases lying between them. CDR3 region: CASSSRTGGTEAFF. CDR3 DNA sequence: TGTGCCAGCAGTTCACGGACCGGGGGTACTGAAGCTTTCTTT.

This clone was seen only once. V and J are TRBV28 and TRBJ1-6; D remains ambiguous. The germline V gene encodes CDR1 MDHEN and CDR2 SYDVKM. The CDR3 is 14 amino acids. The V gene lost 2 bases and the J gene lost 8 bases, with 10 bases spanning the gap. The CDR3 protein is CASSLPGDYSPLHF. In DNA, the CDR3 is TGTGCCAGCAGTTTACCCGGGGATTATTCACCCCTCCACTTT. The variable domain in full, with the rest retrieved from reference TRBV28 and TRBJ1-6, is DVKVTQSSRYLVKRTGEKVFLECVQDMDHENMFWYRQDPGLGLRLIYFSYDVKMKEKGDIPEGYSVSREKKERFSLILESASTNQTSMYLCASSLPGDYSPLHFGNGTRLTVT.

The chain uses TRBV6-2 or TRBV6-3 and TRBJ1-5, with D possibly TRBD1 on 6 matching bases. CDR3 length equals 14 residues. CDR1 MNHEY and CDR2 SVGEGT come from the germline V gene. V dropped 3 bases and J dropped 6 bases, with 12 bases sitting between them. CDR3 bases: TGTGCCAGCAGTTATGGGGGGGCGTCTCAGCCCCAGCATTTT. Translation: CASSYGGASQPQHF.

CDR3 bases: TGTGCCAGCAGCCCCTCCGGGGGGAACACTGAAGCTTTCTTT. Its translation: CASSPSGGNTEAFF. This sequence joins TRBV5-5 and TRBJ1-1; tentative D call: TRBD1 (5 bases). The germline V gene encodes CDR1 SGHKS and CDR2 YYEKEE (reference sequence). Deletions cut 4 bases from V and 1 base from J, with 11 bases between. The CDR3 runs to 14 residues. The full variable domain, in which reference TRBV5-5 and TRBJ1-1 provide the parts outside the CDR3, is DAGVTQSPTHLIKTRGQQVTLRCSPISGHKSVSWYQQVLGQGPQFIFQYYEKEERGRGNFPDRFSARQFPNYSSELNVNALLLGDSALYLCASSPSGGNTEAFFGQGTRLTVV.